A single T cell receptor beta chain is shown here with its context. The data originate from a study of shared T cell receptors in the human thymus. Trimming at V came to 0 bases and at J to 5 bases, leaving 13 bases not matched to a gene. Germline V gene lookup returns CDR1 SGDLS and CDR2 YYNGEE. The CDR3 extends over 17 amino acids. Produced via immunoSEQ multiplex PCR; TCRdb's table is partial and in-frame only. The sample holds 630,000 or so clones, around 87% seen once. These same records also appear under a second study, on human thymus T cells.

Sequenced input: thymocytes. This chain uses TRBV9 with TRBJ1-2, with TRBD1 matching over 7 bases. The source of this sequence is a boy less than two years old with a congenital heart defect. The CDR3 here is CASSVAQTGPPPYGYTF. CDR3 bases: TGTGCCAGCAGCGTAGCTCAGACAGGGCCCCCCCCTTATGGCTACACCTTC.